The 5 T cell receptor beta chains presented below share a single source sample, sequenced in a study of cytomegalovirus exposure and HLA in healthy donors. 60 Vbeta and 13 Jbeta primers were used in PCR. Clones were read by immunoSEQ multiplex PCR, and TCRdb kept only the in-frame ones, dropping some. The repertoire holds approximately 170,000 clones, with 62% as singletons. Sequenced sample: PBMCs. All receptors derive from a middle-aged man in good health and CMV-seronegative.

This clone was seen once. The genes are TRBV19 and TRBJ2-1, with 8 bases aligning to TRBD2. Trimming at V came to 6 bases and at J to 0 bases, leaving 7 bases not matched to a gene. This CDR3 region has 16 residues. Germline values: CDR1 LNHDA, CDR2 SQIVND (reference sequence). CDR3 protein: CASRKASGSSYNEQFF. CDR3 DNA: TGTGCCAGTAGGAAAGCGAGCGGGAGCTCCTACAATGAGCAGTTCTTC.

The chain joins TRBV7-3 to TRBJ2-1; 8 bases fit TRBD2. J was trimmed by 4 bases and V by 4 bases; bases with no gene match: 6. CDR3 size: 15 residues. Germline V gene lookup returns CDR1 SGHTA and CDR2 FQGTGA. The CDR3 protein is CASSYKRETYNEQFF. The CDR3 region has the DNA TGTGCCAGCAGCTACAAGCGGGAGACGTACAATGAGCAGTTCTTC.

The rearrangement links TRBV7-3 to TRBJ2-1; 10 nucleotides line up with TRBD1. V lost 2 bases to trimming and J lost 6 bases; unmatched junction nucleotides: 4. Germline loops: CDR1 SGHTA, CDR2 FQGTGA. CDR3 length: 15 amino acids. The CDR3: CASSLFGTGANEQFF. The CDR3, as DNA: TGTGCCAGCAGCTTATTTGGGACAGGGGCCAATGAGCAGTTCTTC.

The chain employs TRBV9 and TRBJ2-5, with 7 positions matching TRBD2. The ends lost 4 bases at V and 3 bases at J; junction bases unmatched: 6. Germline CDR1 reads SGDLS; CDR2 reads YYNGEE. This CDR3 spans 14 amino acids. The CDR3 coding sequence is TGTGCCAGCAGCCCCCGGACTAGAGAAGAGACCCAGTACTTC. This gives the protein CASSPRTREETQYF.

The CDR3 bases are TGTGCCAGCAGTAGGGAACAGGGAGGGAATACGCAGTATTTT. Its translation: CASSREQGGNTQYF. V and J are TRBV6-5 and TRBJ2-3; weak D call: TRBD2 (7 bases). V lost 5 bases and J 7 bases, leaving 16 bases between the germline ends. The CDR3 loop spans 14 amino acids. Germline V CDR1 and CDR2: MNHEY, SVGAGI.